This TCR beta chain was sequenced during a study of blood T cell repertoires in COVID-19. Background on the study: There were acute and convalescent COVID-19 samples, and they came from the United States, Italy and Spain. PBMCs, B-cell-depleted T cells, or T cells provided the cDNA or gDNA that made up the material.

Germline V gives CDR1 SNHLY, CDR2 FYNNEI. This CDR3 region has 14 residues. Trimming took off 5 bases at V and 0 bases at J, with 8 bases between the two ends. Individuals aged about 18 to 89 years were recruited from 24 US areas. Cohort assignment relied on participant-reported clinical history. The protocol was immunoSEQ multiplex PCR, while the TCRdb copy is restricted to in-frame clones and leaves out a portion. The sample has approximately 180,000 clones; around 76% are singletons. J is TRBJ1-5 and V is TRBV2; D unresolved. This receptor was obtained from a woman between 45 and 65 years old with acute COVID-19. Input material: PBMCs or T cells enriched from blood (not recorded which). The CDR3 spells CASSQSGSNQPQHF. CDR3 DNA sequence: TGTGCCAGCAGTCAATCAGGTAGCAATCAGCCCCAGCATTTT.